Here is one T cell receptor beta chain with its context. The antigen remains unidentified. CDR3 size: 14 residues. J gave up 7 bases and V 3 bases, and 7 bases lay outside the gene matches. From germline, CDR1 is SGDLS and CDR2 YYNGEE. This entry belongs to a study of resident and recirculating memory T cells in vitiligo. Study context: Shave-biopsy epidermis from lesional and nonlesional skin was sequenced alongside PBMCs. Overall study findings and caveats: Clonality differed among vitiligo lesions, with no unique dominant clone. TCR sequences were not conserved across biopsy sites or patients.

Stable patients also lacked confetti depigmentation, a sign of active vitiligo. Produced via immunoSEQ multiplex PCR; TCRdb's table is partial and in-frame only. There are roughly 80,000 clones in the sample; around 92% occur only once, and roughly 5% lies in the top ten. The source material was blood. The clonotype comes from a male donor with vitiligo. The genes are TRBV9 and TRBJ2-7; 10 bases match TRBD1. CDR3 DNA: TGTGCCAGCAGCGGTGGACAGGGGGATCGGGAGCAGTACTTC. This codes for CASSGGQGDREQYF. The whole variable domain, remainder taken from reference TRBV9 and TRBJ2-7, is DSGVTQTPKHLITATGQRVTLRCSPRSGDLSVYWYQQSLDQGLQFLIQYYNGEERAKGNILERFSAQQFPDLHSELNLSSLELGDSALYFCASSGGQGDREQYFGPGTRLTVT.